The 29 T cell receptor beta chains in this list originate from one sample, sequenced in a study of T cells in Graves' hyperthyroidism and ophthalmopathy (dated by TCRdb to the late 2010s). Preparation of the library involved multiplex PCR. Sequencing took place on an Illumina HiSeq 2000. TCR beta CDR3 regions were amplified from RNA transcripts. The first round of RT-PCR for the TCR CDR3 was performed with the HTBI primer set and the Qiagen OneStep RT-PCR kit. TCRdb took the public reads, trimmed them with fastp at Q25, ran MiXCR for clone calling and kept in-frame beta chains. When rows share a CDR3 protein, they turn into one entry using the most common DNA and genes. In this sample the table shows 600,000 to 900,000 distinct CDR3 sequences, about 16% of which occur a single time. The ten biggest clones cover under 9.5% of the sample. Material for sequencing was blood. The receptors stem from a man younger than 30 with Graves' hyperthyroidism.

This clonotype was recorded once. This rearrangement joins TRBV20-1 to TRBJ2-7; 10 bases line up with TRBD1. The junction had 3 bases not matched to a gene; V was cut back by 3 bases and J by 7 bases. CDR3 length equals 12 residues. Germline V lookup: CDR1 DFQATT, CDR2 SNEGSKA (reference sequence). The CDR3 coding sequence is TGCAGTGCTAGGGGACAGGGGAGAGAGCAGTACTTC. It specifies CSARGQGREQYF.

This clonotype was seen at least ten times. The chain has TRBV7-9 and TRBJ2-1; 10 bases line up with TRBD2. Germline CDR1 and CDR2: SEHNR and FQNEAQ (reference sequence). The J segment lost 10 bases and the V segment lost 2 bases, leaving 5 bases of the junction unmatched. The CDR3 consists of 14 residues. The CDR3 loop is CASSLLAGEQEQFF. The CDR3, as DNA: TGTGCCAGCAGCTTACTAGCGGGAGAACAGGAGCAGTTCTTC.

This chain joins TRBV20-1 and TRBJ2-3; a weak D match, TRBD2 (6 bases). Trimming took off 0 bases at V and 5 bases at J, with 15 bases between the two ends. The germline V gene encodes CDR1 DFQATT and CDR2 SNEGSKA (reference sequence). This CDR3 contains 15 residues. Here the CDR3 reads CSARDPGTRGDTQYF. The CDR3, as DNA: TGCAGTGCTAGAGACCCGGGTACGCGGGGAGATACGCAGTATTTT.

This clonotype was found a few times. As DNA, the CDR3 is TGTGCCAGCAGCGGACCCGGGATGTTTAGTGAGCAGTTCTTC. Translation: CASSGPGMFSEQFF. The V call is TRBV2, the J call TRBJ2-1, with TRBD2 as a possible D gene (5 bases). The CDR3 covers 14 residues. Between the trimmed V and J ends, which lost 6 bases and 9 bases, there was a span of 18 bases. Germline V lookup: CDR1 SNHLY, CDR2 FYNNEI.

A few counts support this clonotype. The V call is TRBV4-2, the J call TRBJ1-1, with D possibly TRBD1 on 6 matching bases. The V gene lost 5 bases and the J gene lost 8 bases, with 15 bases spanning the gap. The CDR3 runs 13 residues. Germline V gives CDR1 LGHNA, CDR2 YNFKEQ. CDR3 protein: CASSSQGKVEAFF. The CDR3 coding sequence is TGTGCCAGCAGCTCACAGGGAAAAGTGGAAGCTTTCTTT.

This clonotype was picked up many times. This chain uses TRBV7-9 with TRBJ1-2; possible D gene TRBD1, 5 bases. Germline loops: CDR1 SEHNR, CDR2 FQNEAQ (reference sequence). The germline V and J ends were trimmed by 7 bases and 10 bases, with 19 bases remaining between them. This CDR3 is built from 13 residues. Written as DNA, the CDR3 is TGTGCCAGCAACTCCGGGACCGTTGAATACTACACCTTC. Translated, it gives CASNSGTVEYYTF.

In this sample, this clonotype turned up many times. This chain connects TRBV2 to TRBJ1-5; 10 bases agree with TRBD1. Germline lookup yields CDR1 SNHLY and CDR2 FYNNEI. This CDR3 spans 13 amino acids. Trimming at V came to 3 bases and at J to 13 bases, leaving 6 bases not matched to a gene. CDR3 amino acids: CASSEGTGATQHF. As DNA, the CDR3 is TGTGCCAGCAGTGAGGGGACAGGGGCGACACAGCATTTT.

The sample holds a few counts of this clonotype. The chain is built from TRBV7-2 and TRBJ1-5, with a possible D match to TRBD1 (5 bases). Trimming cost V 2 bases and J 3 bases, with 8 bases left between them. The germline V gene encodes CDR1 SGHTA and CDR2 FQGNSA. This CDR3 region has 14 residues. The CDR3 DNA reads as TGTGCCAGCAGCTTAAGGGGATTCAATCAGCCCCAGCATTTT. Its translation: CASSLRGFNQPQHF.

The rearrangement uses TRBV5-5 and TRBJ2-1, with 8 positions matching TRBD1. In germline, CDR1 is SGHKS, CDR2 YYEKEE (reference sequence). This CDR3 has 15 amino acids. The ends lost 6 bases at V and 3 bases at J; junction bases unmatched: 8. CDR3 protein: CASNLGQGIYNEQFF. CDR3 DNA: TGTGCCAGCAACCTCGGACAGGGAATCTACAATGAGCAGTTCTTC.

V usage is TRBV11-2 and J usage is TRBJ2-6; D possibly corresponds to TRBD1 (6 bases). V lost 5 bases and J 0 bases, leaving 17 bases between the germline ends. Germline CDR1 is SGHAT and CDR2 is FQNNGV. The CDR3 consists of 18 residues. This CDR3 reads CASSPRGGRNSGANVLTF. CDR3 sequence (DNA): TGTGCCAGCAGCCCCCGAGGGGGACGGAACTCTGGGGCCAACGTCCTGACTTTC.

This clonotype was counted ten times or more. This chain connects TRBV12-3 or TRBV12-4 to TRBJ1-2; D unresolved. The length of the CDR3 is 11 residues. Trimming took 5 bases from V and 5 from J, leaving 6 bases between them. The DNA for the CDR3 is TGTGCCAGCAGTGGGTGGTATGGCTACACCTTC. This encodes CASSGWYGYTF.

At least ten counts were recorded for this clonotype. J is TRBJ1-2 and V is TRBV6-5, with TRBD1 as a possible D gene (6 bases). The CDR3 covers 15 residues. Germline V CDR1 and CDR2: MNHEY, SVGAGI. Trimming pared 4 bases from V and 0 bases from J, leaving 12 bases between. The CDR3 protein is CASSSDSQTNYGYTF. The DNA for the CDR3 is TGTGCCAGCAGTTCGGACAGCCAGACTAACTATGGCTACACCTTC.

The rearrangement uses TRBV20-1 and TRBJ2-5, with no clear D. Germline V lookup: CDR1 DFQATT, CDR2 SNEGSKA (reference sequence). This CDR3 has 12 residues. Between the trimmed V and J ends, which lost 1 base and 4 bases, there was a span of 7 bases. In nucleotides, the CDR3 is TGCAGTGCTAGAGTTATGGGAGAGACCCAGTACTTC. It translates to CSARVMGETQYF.

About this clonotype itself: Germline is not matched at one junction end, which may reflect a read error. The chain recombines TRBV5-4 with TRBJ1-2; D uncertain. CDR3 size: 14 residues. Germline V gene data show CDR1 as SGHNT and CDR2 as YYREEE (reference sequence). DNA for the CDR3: TGTGCCAGCAGCTTGGAGACGGAAAACTATGGCCACACCTTC. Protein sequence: CASSLETENYGHTF.

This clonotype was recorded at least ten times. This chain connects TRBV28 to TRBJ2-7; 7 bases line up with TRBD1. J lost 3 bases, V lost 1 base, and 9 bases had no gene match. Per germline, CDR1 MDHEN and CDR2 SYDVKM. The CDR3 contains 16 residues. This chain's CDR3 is CASSLSGQWNLYEQYF. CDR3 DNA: TGTGCCAGCAGTTTATCGGGACAGTGGAATCTCTACGAGCAGTACTTC.

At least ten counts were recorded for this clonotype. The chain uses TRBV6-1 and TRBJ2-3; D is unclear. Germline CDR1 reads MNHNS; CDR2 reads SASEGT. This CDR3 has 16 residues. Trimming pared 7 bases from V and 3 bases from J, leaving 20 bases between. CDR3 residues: CASKPDGPFETDTQYF. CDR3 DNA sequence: TGTGCCAGCAAACCCGATGGCCCCTTTGAGACAGATACGCAGTATTTT.

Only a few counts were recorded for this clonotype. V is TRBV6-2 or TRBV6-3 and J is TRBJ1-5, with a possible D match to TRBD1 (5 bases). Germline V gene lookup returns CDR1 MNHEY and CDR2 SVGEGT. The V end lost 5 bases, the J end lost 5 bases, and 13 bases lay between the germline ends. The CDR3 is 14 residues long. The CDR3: CASSPRGEDQPQHF. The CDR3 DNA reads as TGTGCCAGCAGTCCCCGAGGGGAGGATCAGCCCCAGCATTTT.

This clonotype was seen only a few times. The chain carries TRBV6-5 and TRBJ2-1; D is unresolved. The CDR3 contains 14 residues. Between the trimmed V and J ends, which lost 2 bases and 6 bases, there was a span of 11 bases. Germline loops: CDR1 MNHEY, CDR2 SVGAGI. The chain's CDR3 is CASSYTRGVNEQFF. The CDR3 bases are TGTGCCAGCAGTTACACCCGTGGGGTCAATGAGCAGTTCTTC.

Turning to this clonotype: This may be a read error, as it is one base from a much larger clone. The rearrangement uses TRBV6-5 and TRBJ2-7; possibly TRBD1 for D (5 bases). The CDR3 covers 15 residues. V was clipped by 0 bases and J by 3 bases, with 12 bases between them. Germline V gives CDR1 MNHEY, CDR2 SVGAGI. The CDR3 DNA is TGTGCCAGCAGTTACTCGGGGCGCACAGGCTACGAGCAGTACTTC. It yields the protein CASSYSGRTGYEQYF.

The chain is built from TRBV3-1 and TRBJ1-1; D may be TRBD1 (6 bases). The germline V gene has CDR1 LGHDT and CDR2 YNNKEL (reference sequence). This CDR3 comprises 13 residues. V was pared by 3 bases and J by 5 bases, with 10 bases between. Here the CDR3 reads CASSHGGRTEAFF. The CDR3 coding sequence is TGTGCCAGCAGCCACGGGGGCCGAACTGAAGCTTTCTTT.

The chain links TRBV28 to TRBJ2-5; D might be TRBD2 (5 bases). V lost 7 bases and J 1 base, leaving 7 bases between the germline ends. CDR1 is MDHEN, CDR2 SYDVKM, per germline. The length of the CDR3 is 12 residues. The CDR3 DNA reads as TGTGCCAGCACCCGGGGCCAAGAGACCCAGTACTTC. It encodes CASTRGQETQYF.

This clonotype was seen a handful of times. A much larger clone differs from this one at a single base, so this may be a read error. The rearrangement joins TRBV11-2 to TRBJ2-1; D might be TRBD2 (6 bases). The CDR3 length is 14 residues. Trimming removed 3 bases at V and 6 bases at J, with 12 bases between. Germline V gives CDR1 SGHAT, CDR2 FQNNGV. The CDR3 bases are TGTGCCAGCAGCTTGAGGGGAGGCTGCAATGAGCAGTTCTTC. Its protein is CASSLRGGCNEQFF.

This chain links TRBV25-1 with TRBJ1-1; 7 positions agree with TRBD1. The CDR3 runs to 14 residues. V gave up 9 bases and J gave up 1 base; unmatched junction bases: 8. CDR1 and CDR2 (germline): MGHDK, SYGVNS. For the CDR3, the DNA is TGTGCCAGTAAAAAGGGGACAGCGAACACTGAAGCTTTCTTT. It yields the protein CASKKGTANTEAFF.

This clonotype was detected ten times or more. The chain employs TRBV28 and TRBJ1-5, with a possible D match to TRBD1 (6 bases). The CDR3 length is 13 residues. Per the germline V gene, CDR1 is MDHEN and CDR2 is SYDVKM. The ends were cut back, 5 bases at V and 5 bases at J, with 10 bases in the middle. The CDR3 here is CASSRRGDQPQHF. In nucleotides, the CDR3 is TGTGCCAGCAGTCGCAGGGGTGATCAGCCCCAGCATTTT.

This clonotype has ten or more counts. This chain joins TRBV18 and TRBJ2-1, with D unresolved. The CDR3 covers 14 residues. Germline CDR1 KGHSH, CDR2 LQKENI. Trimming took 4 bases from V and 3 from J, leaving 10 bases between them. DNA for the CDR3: TGTGCCAGCTCACTCTGGGGTCTCTACAATGAGCAGTTCTTC. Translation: CASSLWGLYNEQFF.

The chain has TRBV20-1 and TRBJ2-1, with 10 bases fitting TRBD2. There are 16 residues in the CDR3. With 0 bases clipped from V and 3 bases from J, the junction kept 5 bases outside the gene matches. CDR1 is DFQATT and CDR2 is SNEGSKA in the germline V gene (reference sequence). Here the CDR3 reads CSARDRSGRLYNEQFF. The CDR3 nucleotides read TGCAGTGCTAGAGACCGTAGCGGGAGGCTCTACAATGAGCAGTTCTTC.

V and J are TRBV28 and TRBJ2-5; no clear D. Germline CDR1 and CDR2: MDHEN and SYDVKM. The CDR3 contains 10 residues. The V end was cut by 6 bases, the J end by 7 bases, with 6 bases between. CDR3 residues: CASSDSTQYF. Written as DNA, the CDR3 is TGTGCCAGCAGCGACTCGACCCAGTACTTC.

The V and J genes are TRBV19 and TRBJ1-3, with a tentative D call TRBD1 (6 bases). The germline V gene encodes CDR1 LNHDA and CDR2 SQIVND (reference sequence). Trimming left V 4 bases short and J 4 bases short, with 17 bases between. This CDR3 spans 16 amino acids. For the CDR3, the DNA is TGTGCCAGTAGTAGAGAACCGGGACAAGGAGGAAACACCATATATTTT. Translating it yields CASSREPGQGGNTIYF.

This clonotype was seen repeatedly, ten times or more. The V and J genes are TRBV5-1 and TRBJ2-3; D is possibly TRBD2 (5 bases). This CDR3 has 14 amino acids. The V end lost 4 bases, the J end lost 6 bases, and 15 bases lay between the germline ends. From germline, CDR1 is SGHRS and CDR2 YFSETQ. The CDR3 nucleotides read TGCGCCAGCAGCCGAACCTCTAGCTTGGATACGCAGTATTTT. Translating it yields CASSRTSSLDTQYF.